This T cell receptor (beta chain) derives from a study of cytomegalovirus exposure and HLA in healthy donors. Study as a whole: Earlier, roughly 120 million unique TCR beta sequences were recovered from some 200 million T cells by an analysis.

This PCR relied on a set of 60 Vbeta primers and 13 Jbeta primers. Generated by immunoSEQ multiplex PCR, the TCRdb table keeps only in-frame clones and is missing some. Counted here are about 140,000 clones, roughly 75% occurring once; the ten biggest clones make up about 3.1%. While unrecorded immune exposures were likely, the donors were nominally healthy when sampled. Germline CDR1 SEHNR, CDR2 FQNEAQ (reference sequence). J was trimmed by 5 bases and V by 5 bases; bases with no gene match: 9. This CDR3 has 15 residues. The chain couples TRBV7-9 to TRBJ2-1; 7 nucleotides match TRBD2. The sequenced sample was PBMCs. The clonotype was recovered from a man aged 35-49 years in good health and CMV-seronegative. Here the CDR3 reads CASSPTGTTNNEQFF. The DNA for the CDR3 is TGTGCCAGCAGCCCGACCGGGACTACAAACAATGAGCAGTTCTTC.